The entry that follows covers one TCR beta chain sequence. Its antigen remains unknown. RNA transcripts gave rise to amplified TCR beta CDR3 regions. First-round RT-PCR targeting the TCR CDR3 was performed with the HTBI primer set. TCRdb redid the calling of the multiplex PCR reads with MiXCR, one entry per CDR3 protein. The table lists around 300,000 distinct CDR3 sequences, roughly 15% of them singletons. PBMCs were derived from around 10 ml fresh peripheral blood. The record originates from a study of T cells in Graves' hyperthyroidism and ophthalmopathy. Study-wide results and caveats: From stable hyperthyroidism, ophthalmopathy was set apart by a 13 V-J model.

Input material: blood. The receptor's source is a woman in her 40s with Graves' ophthalmopathy.

The CDR3 DNA reads as TGTGCCAGCAGCCTTCATGGAAGGGAGCGGGAACTTGGCTACACCTTC. This codes for CASSLHGRERELGYTF. The genes are TRBV3-1 and TRBJ1-2; D call uncertain. CDR1 LGHDT and CDR2 YNNKEL come from the germline V gene (reference sequence). Trimming removed 4 bases at V and 7 bases at J, with 22 bases between. CDR3 length: 16 amino acids.